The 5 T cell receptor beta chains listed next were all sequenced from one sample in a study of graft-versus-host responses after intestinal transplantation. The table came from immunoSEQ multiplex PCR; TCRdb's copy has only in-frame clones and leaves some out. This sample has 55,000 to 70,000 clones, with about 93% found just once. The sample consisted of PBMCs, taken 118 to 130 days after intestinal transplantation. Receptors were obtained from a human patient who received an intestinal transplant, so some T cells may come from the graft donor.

CDR3 residues: CASSRIGYGEQFF. CDR3 nucleotide sequence: TGTGCCAGCAGCCGGATCGGGTACGGTGAGCAGTTCTTC. The chain has TRBV4-2 and TRBJ2-1, with unresolved D. The CDR3 length is 13 residues. The germline V and J ends were trimmed by 4 bases and 9 bases, with 13 bases remaining between them. The V gene's germline CDR1 is LGHNA and CDR2 YNFKEQ.

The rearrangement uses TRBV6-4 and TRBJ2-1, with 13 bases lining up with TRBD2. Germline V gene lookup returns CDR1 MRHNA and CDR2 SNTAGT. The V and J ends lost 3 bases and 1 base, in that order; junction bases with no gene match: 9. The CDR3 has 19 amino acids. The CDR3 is CASSEPGLAGVTSYNEQFF. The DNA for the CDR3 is TGTGCCAGCAGTGAACCCGGACTAGCGGGGGTTACGTCCTACAATGAGCAGTTCTTC.

CDR3 in DNA: TGTGCCAGCAGTACAGGGTCCTACAATGAGCAGTTCTTC. This translates into CASSTGSYNEQFF. The chain links TRBV6-5 to TRBJ2-1; D perhaps matches TRBD1 (6 bases). The germline V gene encodes CDR1 MNHEY and CDR2 SVGAGI. The CDR3 is made up of 13 amino acids. V dropped 5 bases and J dropped 1 base, with 6 bases sitting between them.

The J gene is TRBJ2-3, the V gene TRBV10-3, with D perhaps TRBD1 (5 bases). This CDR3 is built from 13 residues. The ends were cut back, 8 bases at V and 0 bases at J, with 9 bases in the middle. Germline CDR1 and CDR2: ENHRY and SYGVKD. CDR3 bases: TGTGCCATCGGAGACAGTAGCACAGATACGCAGTATTTT. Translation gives CAIGDSSTDTQYF.

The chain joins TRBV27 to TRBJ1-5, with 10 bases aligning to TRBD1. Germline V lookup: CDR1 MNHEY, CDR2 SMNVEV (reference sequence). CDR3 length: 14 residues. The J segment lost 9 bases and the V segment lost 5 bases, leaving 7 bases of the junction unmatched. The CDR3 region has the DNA TGTGCCAGCAGTCCCGGACAGGGGGTTTTGCCCCAGCATTTT. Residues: CASSPGQGVLPQHF.